The T cell receptor beta chain under discussion was sequenced for a study of cytomegalovirus exposure and HLA in healthy donors. The study, taken as a whole, reports: Across donors, sequencing depth was assumed by presence/absence analyses to be roughly uniform. Later analysis revealed greater clonal expansion in HLA-associated TCR beta chains than in equally common others. Certain indistinguishable V segments, among them TRBV6-2 and TRBV6-3, were excluded.

With 3 bases removed from V and 6 bases from J, the gap between germline ends came to 6 bases. Looked up from germline, CDR1 is KGHSH and CDR2 is LQKENI. The CDR3 is made up of 13 amino acids. Vbeta (60) and Jbeta (13) primers were used in the PCR. Profiled with immunoSEQ multiplex PCR; TCRdb holds only in-frame clones, not every one. This sample has around 150,000 clones; approximately 57% occur once, and the top ten carry less than 2%. As concerns this clone: Its antigen is currently unknown. Other DNA sequences in the same sample also yield this CDR3.

The clonotype originates from a male donor in good health and CMV-seronegative. Sequences were obtained from PBMCs. This chain connects TRBV18 to TRBJ1-6; D possibly corresponds to TRBD1 (6 bases). The CDR3 nucleotides are TGTGCCAGCTCACCGGACAGTAATTCACCCCTCCACTTT. Residues: CASSPDSNSPLHF.